This TCR beta chain was obtained from a study of T cells in Graves' hyperthyroidism and ophthalmopathy. This CDR3 has 15 amino acids. Germline CDR1 and CDR2: SNHLY and FYNNEI. The V end lost 5 bases, the J end lost 0 bases, and 11 bases lay between the germline ends. This clonotype was observed at least ten times. RNA transcripts gave rise to amplified TCR beta CDR3 regions. TCR CDR3 underwent first-round RT-PCR with the HTBI primer set. MiXCR, applied by TCRdb to the multiplex PCR reads, yields one record per CDR3 protein. Of about 380,000 distinct CDR3 sequences in the sample, 13% were seen once. This clonotype was sampled from a man younger than 40 with Graves' hyperthyroidism that later progressed to Graves' ophthalmopathy. The gene calls are TRBV2 and TRBJ1-5, with D possibly matching TRBD1 (5 bases). What was sequenced was blood. The CDR3 here is CASSPSGVSNQPQHF. The CDR3, as DNA: TGTGCCAGCAGTCCATCGGGGGTTAGCAATCAGCCCCAGCATTTT.